These 29 T cell receptor beta chains were sequenced from one sample in a study of T cells after yellow fever vaccination. MiXCR was run by TCRdb on the 5' RACE reads, yielding one entry per CDR3 protein. The data hold about 320,000 distinct CDR3 sequences, with roughly 4.3% observed a single time. The specimen was PBMCs, collected 15 days after the yellow fever booster vaccination. The source of these receptors is a man aged 18-30 years who received the YFV17D yellow fever vaccine.

In DNA form, the CDR3 reads TGTGCCAGCAGCCAAGTTTCTAACTACGAGCAGTACTTC. Its translation: CASSQVSNYEQYF. The chain employs TRBV3-1 and TRBJ2-7; D not certain. Trimming stripped 1 base from V and 3 bases from J, with 7 bases between. CDR3 length: 13 residues. Germline-derived CDR1 and CDR2 are LGHDT and YNNKEL (reference sequence).

On this clonotype itself: Compared with germline, one end of the junction differs, possibly owing to a read error. V and J are TRBV2 and TRBJ2-5; 13 positions agree with TRBD2. Germline V gives CDR1 SNHLY, CDR2 FYNNEI. CDR3 length: 18 residues. In DNA form, the CDR3 reads TGTGCCAGCAGGGAAGGGACTAGCGGGACACGTTCGCCAGAGACCCAGTACTTC. Its protein product is CASREGTSGTRSPETQYF.

This clonotype was observed at least ten times. The rearrangement links TRBV27 to TRBJ2-5; TRBD1 aligns across 7 bases. The CDR3 has 14 amino acids. J was trimmed by 5 bases and V by 1 base; bases with no gene match: 4. Per the germline V gene, CDR1 is MNHEY and CDR2 is SMNVEV (reference sequence). CDR3 coding DNA: TGTGCCAGCAGTTTATGGTTGGGACAGGAGACCCAGTACTTC. Its translation: CASSLWLGQETQYF.

This clonotype appeared many times. The chain uses TRBV4-3 and TRBJ2-7, with 11 bases fitting TRBD1. CDR1 LGHNA and CDR2 YSLEER come from the germline V gene. Trimming at V came to 4 bases and at J to 5 bases, leaving 13 bases not matched to a gene. The CDR3 extends over 17 amino acids. CDR3 residues: CASSLGQGAAGKNEQYF. Here the CDR3 DNA reads TGCGCCAGCAGCCTAGGACAGGGGGCGGCGGGCAAGAACGAGCAGTACTTC.

This clonotype was seen at least ten times. The chain has TRBV7-2 and TRBJ2-5, with 8 bases lining up with TRBD2. CDR1 is SGHTA and CDR2 is FQGNSA in the germline V gene. This CDR3 spans 16 amino acids. Trimming removed 5 bases from V and 4 bases from J; junction bases left unmatched: 12. DNA of the CDR3: TGTGCCAGCAGCATAAACCGAGCGGGGGAAGGAGAGACCCAGTACTTC. Translating gives CASSINRAGEGETQYF.

The sample holds many counts of this clonotype. J is TRBJ2-3 and V is TRBV7-9, with a weak D call TRBD1 (5 bases). V gave up 5 bases and J gave up 1 base, with 16 bases separating them. Germline-derived CDR1 and CDR2 are SEHNR and FQNEAQ (reference sequence). This CDR3 contains 16 residues. DNA of the CDR3: TGTGCCAGCAGCCCGGATGGGGCCCCCCGCACAGATACGCAGTATTTT. Its protein product is CASSPDGAPRTDTQYF.

V gene TRBV6-2 or TRBV6-3 combines with J gene TRBJ2-7; TRBD2 might be the D (5 bases). The CDR3 is 13 amino acids. The V and J ends lost 8 bases and 2 bases respectively, with 13 bases between them. The germline V gene encodes CDR1 MNHEY and CDR2 SVGEGT. The CDR3 spells CASYWTGAYEQYF. In DNA form, the CDR3 reads TGTGCCAGCTACTGGACTGGAGCCTACGAGCAGTACTTC.

This clonotype occurred a few times. The rearrangement uses TRBV6-2 or TRBV6-3 and TRBJ2-7; the D is unclear. Germline CDR1 reads MNHEY; CDR2 reads SVGEGT. Trimming took 5 bases from V and 3 from J, leaving 8 bases between them. This CDR3 is 12 amino acids long. CDR3 region: CASSTTDYEQYV. CDR3 DNA: TGTGCCAGCAGTACGACGGACTACGAGCAGTACGTC.

This clonotype was counted at least ten times. At one boundary the junction diverges from the germline segment, which might be a read error. The chain uses TRBV7-2 and TRBJ2-3, with D possibly matching TRBD1 (7 bases). Germline CDR1 and CDR2: SGHTA and FQGNSA. The CDR3 length is 13 residues. CDR3: CASSFGPRGVSTF. The CDR3 DNA reads TGTGCCAGCAGCTTTGGCCCCAGGGGGGTGTCAACATTT.

The table lists this clonotype with many counts. The CDR3 sequence is CASSLTGGSTDTQYF. In nucleotides, the CDR3 is TGTGCCAGCAGCTTAACGGGGGGAAGCACAGATACGCAGTATTTT. The V and J genes are TRBV7-6 and TRBJ2-3; the match to TRBD2 covers 7 bases. Germline values: CDR1 SGHVS, CDR2 FNYEAQ. The junction had 2 bases not matched to a gene; V was cut back by 2 bases and J by 0 bases. This CDR3 contains 15 residues.

This clonotype was observed at least ten times. The gene calls are TRBV7-9 and TRBJ1-3; D unclear. In germline, CDR1 is SEHNR, CDR2 FQNEAQ (reference sequence). The CDR3 has 15 residues. Trimming took off 4 bases at V and 0 bases at J, with 10 bases between the two ends. CDR3 DNA sequence: TGTGCCAGCAGCTCGCGGTGGGGCTCTGGAAACACCATATATTTT. Amino acids: CASSSRWGSGNTIYF.

This clonotype has ten or more counts. The chain links TRBV5-1 to TRBJ2-3; D unclear. The length of the CDR3 is 14 residues. V gave up 3 bases and J gave up 6 bases, with 14 bases separating them. Germline-derived CDR1 and CDR2 are SGHRS and YFSETQ. The CDR3 protein is CASSSTAATDTQYF. The CDR3 DNA is TGCGCCAGCAGCTCGACTGCCGCCACGGATACGCAGTATTTT.

This clonotype was picked up many times. The chain is built from TRBV29-1 and TRBJ2-5; 9 positions agree with TRBD1. Looked up from germline, CDR1 is SQVTM and CDR2 is ANQGSEA. CDR3 size: 16 residues. V was clipped by 6 bases and J by 5 bases; unmatched bases: 16. CDR3 amino acids: CSVAPRWTGERETQYF. CDR3 sequence (DNA): TGCAGCGTCGCACCGAGGTGGACAGGGGAACGGGAGACCCAGTACTTC.

Remarks on this clonotype: A read error may explain this, as a much larger clone is one base away. The genes are TRBV20-1 and TRBJ2-3; 14 bases fit TRBD2. Germline lookup yields CDR1 DFQATT and CDR2 SNEGSKA (reference sequence). This CDR3 has 17 amino acids. Here the CDR3 DNA reads TGCAGAGCCACGACTAGCGGGGGGGCGTCACTCACAGATACGCAGTATTTT. Its translation: CRATTSGGASLTDTQYF.

CDR3 DNA sequence: TGCAGTGCTGTCGGACAGGGAGAGTATAACTATGGCTACACCTTC. It translates to CSAVGQGEYNYGYTF. V gene TRBV20-1 combines with J gene TRBJ1-2; 8 bases fit TRBD1. The trim removed 5 bases at V and 1 base at J, leaving 9 bases unmatched. Germline-derived CDR1 and CDR2 are DFQATT and SNEGSKA (reference sequence). The CDR3 contains 15 residues.

The chain employs TRBV10-3 and TRBJ2-3; TRBD2 matches at 14 bases. With V trimmed by 6 bases and J by 0 bases, 14 bases remained unmatched. The V gene's germline CDR1 is ENHRY and CDR2 SYGVKD. This CDR3 has 20 residues. CDR3 sequence (DNA): TGTGCCATCAGAAAAGGGACTAGCGGGGGCTCGAGACCTAGCACAGATACGCAGTATTTT. This encodes CAIRKGTSGGSRPSTDTQYF.

The CDR3 loop is CASSQDRGLAENTGELFF. The CDR3 DNA is TGCGCCAGCAGCCAAGACAGGGGACTAGCGGAGAACACCGGGGAGCTGTTTTTT. The chain uses TRBV4-3 and TRBJ2-2; 11 bases map to TRBD2. Germline V gene sequence: CDR1 LGHNA, CDR2 YSLEER. CDR3 length: 18 residues. The V gene end was trimmed by 0 bases and the J gene end by 1 base; junction bases not matched to a gene: 4.

This clonotype was observed a few times. V is TRBV20-1 and J is TRBJ2-3; D might be TRBD1 or TRBD2, each matching 5 bases. This CDR3 contains 13 residues. V gave up 5 bases and J gave up 2 bases, with 11 bases separating them. Germline V gene sequence: CDR1 DFQATT, CDR2 SNEGSKA (reference sequence). The CDR3 nucleotides are TGCAGTGCTGTGGGACCAATCACAGATACGCAGTATTTT. Protein: CSAVGPITDTQYF.

This clonotype was detected many times. This chain joins TRBV9 and TRBJ2-3; D gene uncertain. The CDR3 sequence is 16 residues long. The germline CDR1 and CDR2 sequences are SGDLS and YYNGEE. The germline V and J ends were trimmed by 4 bases and 1 base, with 16 bases remaining between them. The CDR3 coding sequence is TGTGCCAGCAGCCCTCGGAGTGGGCAAGGCACAGATACGCAGTATTTT. Its translation: CASSPRSGQGTDTQYF.

This clonotype turned up a few times. This sequence joins TRBV24-1 and TRBJ2-3; 8 bases are a match to TRBD2. The CDR3 length is 16 residues. V shed 4 bases and J 4 bases; nucleotides not matched to a gene: 9. Germline V lookup: CDR1 KGHDR, CDR2 SFDVKD. CDR3 amino acids: CATSEGGGPGADTQYF. The CDR3 DNA sequence: TGTGCCACCAGTGAGGGCGGGGGGCCGGGCGCAGATACGCAGTATTTT.

The table lists this clonotype with a few counts. The rearrangement uses TRBV12-3 or TRBV12-4 and TRBJ2-3, with D perhaps given as TRBD1 or TRBD2 (7 bases each). The CDR3 contains 16 residues. V was cut by 4 bases and J by 0 bases, with 14 bases left in between. The CDR3 DNA is TGTGCCAGCAGTTCCCAGCGGGGACAGAGCACAGATACGCAGTATTTT. Translating it yields CASSSQRGQSTDTQYF.

This clonotype was seen repeatedly, ten times or more. V and J are TRBV5-1 and TRBJ1-4; D is undetermined. The germline gives CDR1 SGHRS, CDR2 YFSETQ. Trimming took 0 bases from V and 5 from J, leaving 11 bases between them. This CDR3 region has 15 residues. The CDR3 nucleotides read TGCGCCAGCAGCTTGGGTTCATGGTCCAATGAAAAACTGTTTTTT. This gives the protein CASSLGSWSNEKLFF.

The table lists this clonotype with many counts. This chain connects TRBV27 to TRBJ2-7; no clear D gene. CDR1 is MNHEY, CDR2 SMNVEV, per germline (reference sequence). The CDR3 is made up of 13 amino acids. Trimming removed 2 bases at V and 2 bases at J, with 7 bases between. DNA for the CDR3: TGTGCCAGCAGTTTACAACAGACCTACGAGCAGTACGTC. Its protein product is CASSLQQTYEQYV.

This clonotype has at least ten counts. V usage is TRBV29-1 and J usage is TRBJ2-3; 14 nucleotides match TRBD2. V lost 6 bases and J lost 0; bases outside the gene matches: 8. This CDR3 comprises 17 residues. CDR1 is SQVTM, CDR2 ANQGSEA, per germline. CDR3 in DNA: TGCAGCGTGTGGGGACTAGCGGGGGCTACTAGCACAGATACGCAGTATTTT. Amino acids: CSVWGLAGATSTDTQYF.

This clonotype showed up many times. V gene TRBV7-2 combines with J gene TRBJ2-5; 7 bases map to TRBD2. CDR1 is SGHTA, CDR2 FQGNSA, per germline. V shed 2 bases and J 3 bases; nucleotides not matched to a gene: 12. The CDR3 has 17 amino acids. The CDR3 sequence: CASSLFRRGRVEETQYF. DNA for the CDR3: TGTGCCAGCAGCTTATTCAGGCGGGGGAGGGTGGAAGAGACCCAGTACTTC.

In this sample, this clonotype turned up a few times. The gene calls are TRBV4-3 and TRBJ1-1; 7 nucleotides line up with TRBD1. CDR3 size: 14 residues. Germline V gene data show CDR1 as LGHNA and CDR2 as YSLEER. J gave up 7 bases and V 4 bases, and 9 bases lay outside the gene matches. The CDR3, as DNA: TGCGCCAGCAGCCGAGAAGACAGGGTCCATGAAGCTTTCTTT. This gives the protein CASSREDRVHEAFF.

This clonotype has at least ten counts. The chain links TRBV6-6 to TRBJ1-5, with D possibly TRBD1 on 5 matching bases. Trimming shortened V by 2 bases and J by 0 bases, and 20 bases separated the two germline ends. This CDR3 spans 19 amino acids. Germline V lookup: CDR1 MNHNY, CDR2 SVGAGI (reference sequence). The CDR3 here is CASSYGALRHLTSNQPQHF. DNA for the CDR3: TGTGCCAGCAGTTACGGGGCGCTGCGACATCTAACTAGCAATCAGCCCCAGCATTTT.

The chain combines TRBV29-1 with TRBJ1-5; D is uncertain. Trimming removed 4 bases from V and 4 bases from J, with 8 bases in between. Germline V gives CDR1 SQVTM, CDR2 ANQGSEA. The CDR3 has 12 residues. This CDR3 reads CSVGRGNQPQHF. DNA for the CDR3: TGCAGCGTTGGACGGGGAAATCAGCCCCAGCATTTT. The full variable domain, rest sourced from reference TRBV29-1 and TRBJ1-5, is SAVISQKPSRDICQRGTSLTIQCQVDSQVTMMFWYRQQPGQSLTLIATANQGSEATYESGFVIDKFPISRPNLTFSTLTVSNMSPEDSSIYLCSVGRGNQPQHFGDGTRLSIL.

This clonotype was detected a few times. The rearrangement links TRBV6-2 or TRBV6-3 to TRBJ2-6; 9 positions match TRBD1. Per the germline V gene, CDR1 is MNHEY and CDR2 is SVGEGT. The CDR3 sequence is 19 residues long. V gave up 7 bases and J gave up 3 bases; unmatched junction bases: 16. The CDR3 bases are TGTGCCAGCACTCCCGAGGGGGGGACAGGGACCTATGGGGCCAACGTCCTGACTTTC. Translation: CASTPEGGTGTYGANVLTF.